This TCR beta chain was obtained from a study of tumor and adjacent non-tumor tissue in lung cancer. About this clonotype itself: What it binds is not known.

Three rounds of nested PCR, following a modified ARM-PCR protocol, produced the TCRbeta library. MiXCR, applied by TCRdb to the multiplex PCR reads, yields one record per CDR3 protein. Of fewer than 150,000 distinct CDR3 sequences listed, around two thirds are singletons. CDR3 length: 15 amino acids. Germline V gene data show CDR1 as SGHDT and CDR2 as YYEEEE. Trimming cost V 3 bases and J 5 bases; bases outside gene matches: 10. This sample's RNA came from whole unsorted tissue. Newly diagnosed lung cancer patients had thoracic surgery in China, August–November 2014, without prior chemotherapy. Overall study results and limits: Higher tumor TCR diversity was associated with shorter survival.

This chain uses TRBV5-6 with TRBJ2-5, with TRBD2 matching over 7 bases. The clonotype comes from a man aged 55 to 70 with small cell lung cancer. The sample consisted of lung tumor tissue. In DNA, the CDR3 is TGTGCCAGCAGCTCGCCGGCGGGGGACCGGGAGACCCAGTACTTC. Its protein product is CASSSPAGDRETQYF.